The 5 T cell receptor beta chains reported below all come from one sample, sequenced in a study of T cell responses to AZD1222 COVID-19 vaccine. Measured with immunoSEQ multiplex PCR; TCRdb has only the in-frame clones, and not every one. The sample holds some 160,000 clones, 85% to 95% seen once. The sequences come from peripheral blood, collected on day 0 of AZD1222 vaccination. Receptors were obtained from an adult in good health.

J is TRBJ2-7 and V is TRBV5-6; the D is unclear. Germline CDR1 and CDR2: SGHDT and YYEEEE. The CDR3 is 17 residues long. V was pared by 0 bases and J by 3 bases, with 19 bases between. The CDR3 is CASSLAYRAQNNYEQYF. The CDR3 DNA is TGTGCCAGCAGCTTGGCGTATCGGGCCCAAAATAACTACGAGCAGTACTTC.

The chain combines TRBV30 with TRBJ1-1; no reliable D call. V dropped 4 bases and J dropped 3 bases, with 12 bases sitting between them. The germline V gene encodes CDR1 GTSNPN and CDR2 SVGIG (reference sequence). The CDR3 spans 13 residues. The CDR3 is CAWKFRTDTEAFF. In nucleotides, the CDR3 is TGTGCCTGGAAATTCAGGACTGACACTGAAGCTTTCTTT.

The chain combines TRBV4-2 with TRBJ1-6; no clear D gene. Trimming stripped 0 bases from V and 3 bases from J, with 6 bases between. The CDR3 covers 15 residues. Germline V lookup: CDR1 LGHNA, CDR2 YNFKEQ. Here the CDR3 reads CASSQEWGYNSPLHF. The CDR3 coding sequence is TGTGCCAGCAGCCAAGAGTGGGGCTATAATTCACCCCTCCACTTT.

CDR3 region: CASSTTRVPEKLFF. Written as DNA, the CDR3 is TGTGCCAGCAGTACAACGCGAGTTCCTGAAAAACTGTTTTTT. The J gene is TRBJ1-4, the V gene TRBV6-2 or TRBV6-3; no definite D call. Germline V gene lookup returns CDR1 MNHEY and CDR2 SVGEGT. Between the trimmed V and J ends, which lost 5 bases and 7 bases, there was a span of 14 bases. The CDR3 covers 14 residues.

The rearrangement links TRBV5-4 to TRBJ2-2; a weak D match, TRBD1 (5 bases). CDR1 and CDR2 (germline): SGHNT, YYREEE (reference sequence). The CDR3 has 14 residues. V gave up 4 bases and J gave up 7 bases, with 14 bases separating them. This CDR3 reads CASSGLGASGELFF. The CDR3 nucleotides are TGTGCCAGCAGCGGTTTAGGGGCGAGCGGGGAGCTGTTTTTT.